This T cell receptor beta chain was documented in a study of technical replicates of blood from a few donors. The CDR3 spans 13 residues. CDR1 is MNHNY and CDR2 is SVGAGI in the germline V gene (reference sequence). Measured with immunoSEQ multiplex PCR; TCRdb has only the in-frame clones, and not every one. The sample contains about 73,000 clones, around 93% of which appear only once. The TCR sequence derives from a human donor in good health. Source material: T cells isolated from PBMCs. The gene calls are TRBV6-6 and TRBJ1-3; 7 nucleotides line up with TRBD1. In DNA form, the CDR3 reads TGTGTCGCCGGGGACAGAGTAGGAAACACCATATATTTT. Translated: CVAGDRVGNTIYF.